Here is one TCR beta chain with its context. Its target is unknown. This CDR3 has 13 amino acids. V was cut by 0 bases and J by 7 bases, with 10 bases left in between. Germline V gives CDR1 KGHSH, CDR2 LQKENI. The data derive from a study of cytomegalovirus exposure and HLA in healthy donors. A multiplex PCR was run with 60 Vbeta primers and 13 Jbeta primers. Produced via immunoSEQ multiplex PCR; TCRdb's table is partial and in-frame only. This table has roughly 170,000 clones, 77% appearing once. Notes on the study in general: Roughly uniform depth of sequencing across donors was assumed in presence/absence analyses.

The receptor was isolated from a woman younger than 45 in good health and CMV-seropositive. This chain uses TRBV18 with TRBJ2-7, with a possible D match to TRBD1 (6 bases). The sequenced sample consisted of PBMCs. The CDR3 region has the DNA TGTGCCAGCTCACCACCAAGTCAGGGGGAGCAGTACTTC. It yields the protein CASSPPSQGEQYF.